This note documents a single T cell receptor beta chain sequence. This record belongs to a study of technical replicates of blood from a few donors. Looked up from germline, CDR1 is SGHNT and CDR2 is YYREEE (reference sequence). Trimming at V came to 5 bases and at J to 10 bases, leaving 14 bases not matched to a gene. The CDR3 sequence is 15 residues long. Some clones are missing from TCRdb's copy, which holds only in-frame ones; the method was immunoSEQ multiplex PCR. The repertoire holds about 59,000 clones, with around 93% as singletons. This rearrangement joins TRBV5-4 to TRBJ2-1; 8 positions agree with TRBD2. The clonotype was recovered from a human donor in good health. Some clones in this sample may be carry-over from other donors' samples. Sequenced: PBMCs. CDR3 bases: TGTGCCAGCAGGGTTTGGGGGAGCGGGGGTCGCGAGCAGTTCTTC. This gives the protein CASRVWGSGGREQFF.